The clone carrying this T cell receptor beta chain appeared many times. The CDR3 is 15 residues long. The V gene's germline CDR1 is LNHDA and CDR2 SQIVND (reference sequence). V gave up 1 base and J gave up 0 bases, with 9 bases separating them. This sample is drawn from a study of blood T cell repertoires in COVID-19. Study as a whole: The United States, Italy and Spain provided the acute and convalescent COVID-19 samples.

TCRdb's table, derived via immunoSEQ multiplex PCR, lists solely in-frame clones and lacks some. The data show over 250,000 clones, 65% to 90% seen once. Material for sequencing was peripheral blood. The TCR originated in a human donor in a cohort sampled during active COVID-19. The chain carries TRBV19 and TRBJ1-1, with a weak D call TRBD1 (6 bases). CDR3 nucleotide sequence: TGTGCCAGTAGTATAGGTTCAGGGGTGAACACTGAAGCTTTCTTT. It translates to CASSIGSGVNTEAFF.